This T cell receptor (beta chain) stems from a study of shared clonotypes between healthy human individuals. Whole-study context: Three men and two women, aged 18 to 49, were donors.

Healthy HIV-negative adults with no recent acute infections or vaccinations were recruited as donors. The unsorted PBMC replicate PCRs were performed with about 300 ng DNA, some 32,000 T cell genomes. Original processing methods: In the immunoSEQ data, sequences were junction-only and lacked quality scores, so filtering differed. Assay used: immunoSEQ multiplex PCR; TCRdb lists only in-frame clones, some missing. The V and J calls and clone size come from that table; D and trimming were worked out from the DNA. The sample comprises some 510,000 clones, around 74% of which are singletons, and 10% to 15% rests with the top ten. The V gene lost 9 bases and the J gene lost 1 base, with 15 bases spanning the gap. The CDR3 consists of 15 residues. Germline V gives CDR1 SNHLY, CDR2 FYNNEI.

Specimen: PBMCs. The receptor was derived from a woman in her thirties or forties in good health. Some clones in this sample may be carry-over from other donors' samples. V usage is TRBV2 and J usage is TRBJ2-2, with TRBD1 as a possible D gene (5 bases). CDR3 loop: CASRFDRMNTGELFF. The CDR3 DNA is TGTGCCAGTAGGTTCGACAGAATGAACACCGGGGAGCTGTTTTTT.